This passage covers 8 T cell receptor beta chains from one sample sequenced in a study of OX40 agonist ivuxolimab in advanced cancers. The method behind the library was the immunoSEQ multiplex PCR assay. This immuneACCESS table, as held by TCRdb, lists in-frame sequences with V and J called but not all clones. Of the missing ones, under half trace to an unresolved V gene in checked studies; the others have no known cause. Across this sample there are about 48,000 clones, with 83% seen only once. The ten largest make up 0.95% to 1.5% of the sample. Sequenced here: CD4+ or CD8+ T cells sorted from blood, sampled in a trial of the OX40 agonist ivuxolimab. All receptors come from an adult with an advanced solid tumor such as melanoma, head and neck, liver or kidney cancer.

The chain uses TRBV6-1 and TRBJ1-1; D may be TRBD1 (5 bases). The CDR3 sequence is 13 residues long. Germline CDR1 reads MNHNS; CDR2 reads SASEGT. Trimming left V 11 bases short and J 3 bases short, with 16 bases between. This chain's CDR3 is CALHGGTYTEAFF. Written as DNA, the CDR3 is TGTGCCTTACACGGGGGGACTTACACTGAAGCTTTCTTT.

The chain joins TRBV6-1 to TRBJ1-1; D is ambiguous. The CDR3 runs to 14 residues. Germline V CDR1 and CDR2: MNHNS, SASEGT. V lost 5 bases, J lost 5 bases, and 15 bases lay in between. CDR3 amino acids: CASSRGSQVTEAFF. The CDR3 DNA is TGTGCCAGCAGTAGAGGGAGCCAGGTGACTGAAGCTTTCTTT.

J is TRBJ1-2 and V is TRBV15; D is perhaps TRBD1 (5 bases). The V gene's germline CDR1 is LNHNV and CDR2 YYDKDF (reference sequence). This CDR3 has 14 amino acids. The V end was cut by 0 bases, the J end by 4 bases, with 9 bases between. The CDR3 loop is CATSRDQGTYGYTF. DNA for the CDR3: TGTGCCACCAGCAGAGATCAGGGTACCTATGGCTACACCTTC.

The V gene is TRBV6-1, the J gene TRBJ2-5; 8 nucleotides match TRBD2. The CDR3 is 13 amino acids. From germline, CDR1 is MNHNS and CDR2 SASEGT. V lost 9 bases, J lost 5 bases, and 8 bases stayed unmatched. The CDR3 is CASSGAARETQYF. The DNA of the CDR3 is TGTGCCAGTAGCGGGGCCGCCAGGGAGACCCAGTACTTC.

The genes are TRBV4-3 and TRBJ2-5; D not resolved. With 1 base removed from V and 1 base from J, the gap between germline ends came to 4 bases. Germline CDR1 and CDR2: LGHNA and YSLEER. This CDR3 has 13 amino acids. DNA for the CDR3: TGCGCCAGCAGCCAAGGTCCCCAAGAGACCCAGTACTTC. Its translation: CASSQGPQETQYF.

CDR3: CASSPRTNTGELFF. CDR3 DNA: TGCGCCAGCAGCCCCCGAACTAACACCGGGGAGCTGTTTTTT. The chain recombines TRBV5-1 with TRBJ2-2; D is undetermined. This CDR3 spans 14 amino acids. CDR1 and CDR2 from the germline V gene are SGHRS and YFSETQ. The ends were cut back, 4 bases at V and 2 bases at J, with 9 bases in the middle.

This CDR3 is CASSLVRGGYEQYF. The CDR3 DNA reads as TGTGCCAGCAGCTTAGTCAGGGGCGGGTACGAGCAGTACTTC. The chain is built from TRBV7-9 and TRBJ2-7, with TRBD1 as a possible D gene (6 bases). This CDR3 region has 14 residues. Looked up from germline, CDR1 is SEHNR and CDR2 is FQNEAQ (reference sequence). Trimming removed 1 base from V and 4 bases from J, with 11 bases in between.

The chain is built from TRBV6-6 and TRBJ2-3, with D possibly TRBD2 on 6 matching bases. The CDR3 is 14 residues long. Germline V gives CDR1 MNHNY, CDR2 SVGAGI (reference sequence). Trimming shortened V by 7 bases and J by 0 bases, and 11 bases separated the two germline ends. CDR3 loop: CASIGGVSTDTQYF. In DNA form, the CDR3 reads TGTGCCAGCATCGGCGGGGTTAGCACAGATACGCAGTATTTT.